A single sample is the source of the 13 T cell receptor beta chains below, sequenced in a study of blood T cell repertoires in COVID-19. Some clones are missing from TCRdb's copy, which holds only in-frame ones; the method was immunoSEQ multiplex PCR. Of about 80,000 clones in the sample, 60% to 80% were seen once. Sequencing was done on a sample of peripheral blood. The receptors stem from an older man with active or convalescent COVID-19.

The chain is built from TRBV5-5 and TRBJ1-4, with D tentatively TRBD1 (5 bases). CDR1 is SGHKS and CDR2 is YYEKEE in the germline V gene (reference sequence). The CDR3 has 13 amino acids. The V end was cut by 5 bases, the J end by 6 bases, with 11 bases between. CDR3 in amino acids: CASRVPGDEKLFF. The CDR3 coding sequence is TGTGCCAGCAGGGTCCCGGGGGATGAAAAACTGTTTTTT. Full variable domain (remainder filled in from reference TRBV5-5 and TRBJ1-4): DAGVTQSPTHLIKTRGQQVTLRCSPISGHKSVSWYQQVLGQGPQFIFQYYEKEERGRGNFPDRFSARQFPNYSSELNVNALLLGDSALYLCASRVPGDEKLFFGSGTQLSVL.

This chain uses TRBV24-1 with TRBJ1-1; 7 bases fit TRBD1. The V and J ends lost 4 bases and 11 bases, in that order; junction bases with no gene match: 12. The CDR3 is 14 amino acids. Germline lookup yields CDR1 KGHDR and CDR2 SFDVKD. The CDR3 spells CATSDQGDGRKAFF. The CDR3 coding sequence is TGTGCCACCAGTGACCAGGGGGACGGAAGGAAGGCTTTCTTT.

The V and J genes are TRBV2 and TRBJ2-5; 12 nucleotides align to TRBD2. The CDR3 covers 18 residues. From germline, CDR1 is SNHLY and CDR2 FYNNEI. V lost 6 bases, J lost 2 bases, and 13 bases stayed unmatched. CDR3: CASSTGAPTSGRQETQYF. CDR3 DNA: TGTGCCAGCAGCACCGGTGCCCCGACTAGCGGGAGACAAGAGACCCAGTACTTC.

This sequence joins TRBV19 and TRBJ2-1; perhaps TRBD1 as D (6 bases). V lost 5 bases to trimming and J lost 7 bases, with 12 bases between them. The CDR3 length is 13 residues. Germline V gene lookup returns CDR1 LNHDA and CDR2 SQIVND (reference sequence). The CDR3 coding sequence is TGTGCCAGTAGTGTGGGCAGGGGTAATGAGCAGTTCTTC. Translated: CASSVGRGNEQFF.

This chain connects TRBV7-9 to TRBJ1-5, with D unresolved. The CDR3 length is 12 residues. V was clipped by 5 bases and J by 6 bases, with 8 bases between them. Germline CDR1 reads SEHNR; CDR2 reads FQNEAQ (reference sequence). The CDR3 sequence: CASSLDTQPQHF. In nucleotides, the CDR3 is TGTGCCAGCAGCCTCGACACTCAGCCCCAGCATTTT.

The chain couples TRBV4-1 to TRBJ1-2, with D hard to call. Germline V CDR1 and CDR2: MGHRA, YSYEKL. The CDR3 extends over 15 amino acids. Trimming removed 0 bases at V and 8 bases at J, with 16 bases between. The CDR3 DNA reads TGCGCCAGCAGCCAAGAGGTCAACACGCGGAGGGGCTACACCTTC. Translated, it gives CASSQEVNTRRGYTF.

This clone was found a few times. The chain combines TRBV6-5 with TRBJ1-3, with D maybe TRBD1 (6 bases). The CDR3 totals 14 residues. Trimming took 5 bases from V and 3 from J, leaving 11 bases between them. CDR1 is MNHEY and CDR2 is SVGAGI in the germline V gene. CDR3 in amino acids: CASSLQGDGNTIYF. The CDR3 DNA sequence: TGTGCCAGCAGTCTACAGGGAGATGGAAACACCATATATTTT.

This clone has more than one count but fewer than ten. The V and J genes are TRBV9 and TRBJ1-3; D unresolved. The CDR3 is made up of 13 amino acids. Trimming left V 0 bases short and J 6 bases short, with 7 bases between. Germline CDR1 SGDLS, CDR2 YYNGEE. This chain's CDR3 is CASSVGRENTIYF. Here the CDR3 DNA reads TGTGCCAGCAGCGTAGGCCGGGAAAACACCATATATTTT.

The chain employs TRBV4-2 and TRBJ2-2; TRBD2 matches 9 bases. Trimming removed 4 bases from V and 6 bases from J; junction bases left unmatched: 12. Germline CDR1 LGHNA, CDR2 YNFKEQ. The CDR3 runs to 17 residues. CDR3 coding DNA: TGTGCCAGCAGCCTCGGGACTAGCCTTTCTTTTTCCGGGGAGCTGTTTTTT. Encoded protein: CASSLGTSLSFSGELFF.

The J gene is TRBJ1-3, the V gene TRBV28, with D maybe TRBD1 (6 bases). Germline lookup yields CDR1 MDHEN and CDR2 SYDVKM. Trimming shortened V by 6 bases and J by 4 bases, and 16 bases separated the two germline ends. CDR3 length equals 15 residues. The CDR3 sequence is CASRGAQVLGNTIYF. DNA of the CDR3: TGTGCCAGCAGGGGGGCTCAAGTACTCGGAAACACCATATATTTT.

This CDR3 reads CSVIGSTEAFF. For the CDR3, the DNA is TGCAGCGTCATAGGGAGCACTGAAGCTTTCTTT. The chain uses TRBV29-1 and TRBJ1-1; D is uncertain. Germline values: CDR1 SQVTM, CDR2 ANQGSEA. This CDR3 is 11 amino acids long. Trimming pared 6 bases from V and 4 bases from J, leaving 9 bases between. Drawing the rest from reference TRBV29-1 and TRBJ1-1, the complete variable domain is SAVISQKPSRDICQRGTSLTIQCQVDSQVTMMFWYRQQPGQSLTLIATANQGSEATYESGFVIDKFPISRPNLTFSTLTVSNMSPEDSSIYLCSVIGSTEAFFGQGTRLTVV.

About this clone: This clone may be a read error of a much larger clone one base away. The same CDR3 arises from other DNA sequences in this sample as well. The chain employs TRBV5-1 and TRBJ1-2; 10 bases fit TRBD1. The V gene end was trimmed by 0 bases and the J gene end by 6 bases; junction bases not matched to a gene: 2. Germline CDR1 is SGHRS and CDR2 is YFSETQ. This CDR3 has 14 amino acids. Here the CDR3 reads CASSLAGQGDGYTF. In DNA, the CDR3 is TGCGCCAGCAGCTTGGCCGGACAGGGGGATGGCTACACCTTC.

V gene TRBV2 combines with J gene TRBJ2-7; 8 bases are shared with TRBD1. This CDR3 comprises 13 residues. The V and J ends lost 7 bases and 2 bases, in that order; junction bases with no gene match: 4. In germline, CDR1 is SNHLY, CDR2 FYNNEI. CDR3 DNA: TGTGCCAGCAAACGACAGGGGACCTACGAGCAGTACTTC. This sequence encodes CASKRQGTYEQYF. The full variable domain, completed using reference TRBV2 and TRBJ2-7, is EPEVTQTPSHQVTQMGQEVILRCVPISNHLYFYWYRQILGQKVEFLVSFYNNEISEKSEIFDDQFSVERPDGSNFTLKIRSTKLEDSAMYFCASKRQGTYEQYFGPGTRLTVT.